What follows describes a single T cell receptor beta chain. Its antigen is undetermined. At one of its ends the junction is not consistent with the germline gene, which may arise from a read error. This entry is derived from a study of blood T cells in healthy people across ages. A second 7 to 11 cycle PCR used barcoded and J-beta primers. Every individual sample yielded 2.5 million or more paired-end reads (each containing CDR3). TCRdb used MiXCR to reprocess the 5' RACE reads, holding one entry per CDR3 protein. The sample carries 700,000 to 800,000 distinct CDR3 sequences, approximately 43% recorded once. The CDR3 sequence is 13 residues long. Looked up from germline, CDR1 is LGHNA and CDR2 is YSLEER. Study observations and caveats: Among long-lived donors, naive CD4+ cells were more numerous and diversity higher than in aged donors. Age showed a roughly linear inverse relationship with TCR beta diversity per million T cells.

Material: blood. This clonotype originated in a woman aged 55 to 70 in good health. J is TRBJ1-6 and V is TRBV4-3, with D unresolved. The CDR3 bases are TGCGCCAGCAGCCAAGAGGAGCGCTCACCCCCCCACTTT. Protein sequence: CASSQEERSPPHF.